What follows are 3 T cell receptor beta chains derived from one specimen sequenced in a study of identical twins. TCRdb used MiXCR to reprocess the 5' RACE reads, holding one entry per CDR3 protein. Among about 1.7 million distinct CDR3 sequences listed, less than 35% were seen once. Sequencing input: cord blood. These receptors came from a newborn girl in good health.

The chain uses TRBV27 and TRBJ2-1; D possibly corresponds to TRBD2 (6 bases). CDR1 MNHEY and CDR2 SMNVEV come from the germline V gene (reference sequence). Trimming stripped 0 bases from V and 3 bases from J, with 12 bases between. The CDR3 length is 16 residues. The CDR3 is CASSLSETRDYNEQFF. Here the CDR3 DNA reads TGTGCCAGCAGTTTATCGGAGACTAGAGACTACAATGAGCAGTTCTTC.

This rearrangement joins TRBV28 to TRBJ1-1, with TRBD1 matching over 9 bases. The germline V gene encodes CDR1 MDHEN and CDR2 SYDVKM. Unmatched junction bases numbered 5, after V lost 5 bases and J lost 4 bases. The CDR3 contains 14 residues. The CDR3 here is CASSPPTGGTEAFF. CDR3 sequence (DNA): TGTGCCAGCAGTCCACCGACAGGGGGCACTGAAGCTTTCTTT. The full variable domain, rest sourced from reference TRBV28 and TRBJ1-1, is DVKVTQSSRYLVKRTGEKVFLECVQDMDHENMFWYRQDPGLGLRLIYFSYDVKMKEKGDIPEGYSVSREKKERFSLILESASTNQTSMYLCASSPPTGGTEAFFGQGTRLTVV.

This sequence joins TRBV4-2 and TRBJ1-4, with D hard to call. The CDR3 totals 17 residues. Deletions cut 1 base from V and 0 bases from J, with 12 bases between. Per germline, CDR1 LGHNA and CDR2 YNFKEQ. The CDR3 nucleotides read TGTGCCAGCAGCCAAGTTCCCGGGCGAGCAACTAATGAAAAACTGTTTTTT. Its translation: CASSQVPGRATNEKLFF.